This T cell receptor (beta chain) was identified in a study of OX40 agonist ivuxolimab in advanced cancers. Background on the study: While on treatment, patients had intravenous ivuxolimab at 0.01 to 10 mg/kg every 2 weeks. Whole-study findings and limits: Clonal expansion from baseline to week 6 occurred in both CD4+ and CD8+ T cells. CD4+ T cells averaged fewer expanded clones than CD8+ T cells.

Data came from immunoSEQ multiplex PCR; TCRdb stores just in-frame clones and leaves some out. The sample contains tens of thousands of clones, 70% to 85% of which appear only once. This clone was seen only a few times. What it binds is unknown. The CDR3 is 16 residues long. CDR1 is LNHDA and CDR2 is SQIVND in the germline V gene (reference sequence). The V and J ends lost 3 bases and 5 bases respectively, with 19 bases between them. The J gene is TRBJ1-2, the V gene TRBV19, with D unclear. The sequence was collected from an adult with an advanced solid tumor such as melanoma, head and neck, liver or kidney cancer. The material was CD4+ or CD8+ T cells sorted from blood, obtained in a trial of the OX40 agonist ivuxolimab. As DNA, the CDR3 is TGTGCCAGTAGTATCGGGAACGCCCGGTCTGGGTATGGCTACACCTTC. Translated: CASSIGNARSGYGYTF.